This is a list of T cell receptor beta chains from one sample in a study of cytomegalovirus exposure and HLA in healthy donors. Assay used: immunoSEQ multiplex PCR; TCRdb lists only in-frame clones, some missing. The sample yields under 90,000 clones, approximately 67% seen once. Sequencing was carried out using PBMCs. Receptor source: a man in his forties in good health and CMV-seropositive. CDR3s include the opening cysteine and the closing phenylalanine or tryptophan. The D gene is left open where the match is weak. Not all rows give a size; the values are once, few, many and, for expanded clones, a class.

.	TRBV1	TRBJ1-2	.	CTSSDRQTNSCGYTF	TGCACCAGCAGCGACAGACAGACAAATAGCTGCGGCTACACCTTC
.	TRBV30	TRBJ1-5	TRBD1	CAWSVGDRENQPQHF	TGTGCCTGGAGTGTGGGGGACAGGGAGAATCAGCCCCAGCATTTT
.	TRBV19	TRBJ1-5	.	CASSISASQPQHF	TGTGCCAGTAGTATCTCAGCTAGTCAGCCCCAGCATTTT
many	TRBV6-6	TRBJ1-1	.	CASSPTRGSTTEAFF	TGTGCCAGCAGCCCAACTCGGGGATCGACCACTGAAGCTTTCTTT
.	TRBV15	TRBJ2-3	TRBD2	CATSRGTSGQDTQYF	TGTGCCACCAGCAGAGGGACTAGCGGGCAAGATACGCAGTATTTT
.	TRBV29-1	TRBJ2-7	TRBD1	CSVRDSYEQYF	TGCAGCGTAAGGGACAGCTACGAGCAGTACTTC
.	TRBV5-4	TRBJ2-3	TRBD2	CASSPWTSGTDTQYF	TGTGCCAGCAGCCCGTGGACTAGCGGCACAGATACGCAGTATTTT
.	TRBV18	TRBJ2-5	.	CASSPQTQETQYF	TGTGCCAGCTCACCCCAGACACAAGAGACCCAGTACTTC
few	TRBV4-1	TRBJ1-5	.	CASSPIGGSQPQHF	TGCGCCAGCAGCCCGATTGGGGGGTCGCAGCCCCAGCATTTT
.	TRBV19	TRBJ1-6	TRBD1	CASSPPGGGSYNSPLHF	TGTGCCAGTAGTCCGCCAGGGGGAGGCTCCTATAATTCACCCCTCCACTTT
.	TRBV7-3	TRBJ2-4	.	CASSRTGDGGLAKNIQYF	TGTGCCAGCAGCAGGACGGGCGACGGCGGACTAGCCAAAAACATTCAGTACTTC
.	TRBV5-1	TRBJ1-6	TRBD1	CASSIRGREGNSPLHF	TGCGCCAGCAGCATCAGGGGGCGCGAGGGTAATTCACCCCTCCACTTT
.	TRBV11-3	TRBJ1-1	.	CASSPDSQKNTEAFF	TGTGCCAGCAGCCCCGACAGCCAAAAGAACACTGAAGCTTTCTTT
.	TRBV7-2	TRBJ1-5	.	CASSLVRGANQPQHF	TGTGCCAGCAGCTTAGTCCGGGGAGCTAATCAGCCCCAGCATTTT
few	TRBV18	TRBJ1-3	.	CASSQMSTGTSGNTIYF	TGTGCCAGCTCGCAAATGTCTACAGGTACCTCTGGAAACACCATATATTTT
.	TRBV7-2	TRBJ1-5	TRBD1	CASSPIGGQGELSNQPQHF	TGTGCCAGCAGCCCGATAGGGGGACAGGGGGAATTAAGCAATCAGCCCCAGCATTTT
few	TRBV15	TRBJ2-1	TRBD2	CATSRETSGSYNEQFF	TGTGCCACCAGCAGGGAGACTAGCGGGTCCTACAATGAGCAGTTCTTC
few	TRBV4-2	TRBJ1-5	.	CASSLDSFNQPQHF	TGTGCCAGCAGCCTTGACAGTTTCAATCAGCCCCAGCATTTT
.	TRBV2	TRBJ2-2	TRBD1	CASTAQGGQTGELFF	TGTGCCAGCACCGCACAGGGGGGACAAACCGGGGAGCTGTTTTTT
.	TRBV10-1	TRBJ1-1	.	CASIFPGTEAFF	TGCGCCAGCATATTCCCGGGGACTGAAGCTTTCTTT
.	TRBV2	TRBJ1-1	.	CASSEFQINTEAFF	TGTGCCAGCAGTGAATTTCAGATTAACACTGAAGCTTTCTTT
few	TRBV6-6	TRBJ1-2	TRBD1	CASREGAGGYGYTF	TGTGCCAGCAGGGAAGGGGCAGGGGGCTATGGCTACACCTTC
.	TRBV30	TRBJ2-7	.	CAWKEGYEQYF	TGTGCCTGGAAGGAGGGATACGAGCAGTACTTC
few	TRBV2	TRBJ2-1	TRBD2	CASSEVGLLNNEQFF	TGTGCCAGCAGTGAAGTGGGACTATTAAACAATGAGCAGTTCTTC
.	TRBV7-7	TRBJ2-2	.	CASSLAAANTGELFF	TGTGCTAGCAGCTTGGCGGCAGCCAACACCGGGGAGCTGTTTTTT
.	TRBV7-9	TRBJ2-1	TRBD2	CASSLGRLAGDEQFF	TGTGCCAGCAGCTTAGGTAGACTAGCGGGAGATGAGCAGTTCTTC
medium-sized	TRBV18	TRBJ2-7	.	CASSPLPGTYEQYF	TGTGCCAGCTCACCCCTCCCGGGTACCTACGAGCAGTACTTC
few	TRBV9	TRBJ2-3	.	CASSRTSTDTQYF	TGTGCCAGCAGCCGAACTAGCACAGATACGCAGTATTTT
.	TRBV6-5	TRBJ2-1	.	CASSGDYQEEQFF	TGTGCCAGCAGTGGAGACTACCAGGAGGAGCAGTTCTTC
.	TRBV28	TRBJ2-7	.	CASSLSSSYPADF	TGTGCCAGCAGTTTATCCTCTTCCTATCCCGCCGACTTC
.	TRBV20-1	TRBJ2-1	.	CSRDWGHEQFF	TGCAGCCGGGACTGGGGTCATGAGCAGTTCTTC
.	TRBV5-1	TRBJ1-3	.	CASSLDGAASFSGNTIYF	TGCGCCAGCAGCTTGGACGGTGCCGCTTCATTCTCTGGAAACACCATATATTTT
.	TRBV4-1	TRBJ1-2	TRBD1	CASSQDSQGANYGYTF	TGCGCCAGCAGCCAAGATTCCCAGGGGGCAAATTATGGCTACACCTTC
.	TRBV28	TRBJ1-1	TRBD1	CASTGGGEAFF	TGTGCCAGTACAGGGGGCGGTGAAGCTTTCTTT
.	TRBV6-5	TRBJ1-1	TRBD1	CASSYSPGQRNTEAFF	TGTGCCAGCAGTTACTCTCCGGGACAGAGAAACACTGAAGCTTTCTTT
.	TRBV4-1	TRBJ1-2	.	CASSQAGGNYGYTF	TGCGCCAGCAGCCAAGCGGGGGGAAACTATGGCTACACCTTC
few	TRBV6-1	TRBJ1-4	.	CASKLGVMGEKLFF	TGTGCCAGCAAGTTAGGGGTCATGGGTGAAAAACTGTTTTTT
.	TRBV28	TRBJ2-5	TRBD2	CAGSTSGKTETQYF	TGTGCCGGGTCTACTAGCGGGAAGACGGAGACCCAGTACTTC
.	TRBV5-4	TRBJ1-4	.	CASSPAVGRTNEKLFF	TGTGCCAGCAGCCCGGCGGTGGGGAGGACTAATGAAAAACTGTTTTTT
once	TRBV30	TRBJ1-2	.	CAWSVLGRGSGYTF	TGTGCCTGGAGTGTACTTGGGAGAGGGAGTGGCTACACCTTC
few	TRBV6-5	TRBJ2-7	.	CASSGYSYEQYF	TGTGCCAGCTCGGGATACTCCTACGAGCAGTACTTC
.	TRBV27	TRBJ2-3	TRBD2	CASSLLSGRAKDTQYF	TGTGCCAGCAGTCTCCTTAGCGGGAGGGCTAAAGATACGCAGTATTTT
.	TRBV29-1	TRBJ2-7	TRBD1	CSVGDSYEQYF	TGCAGCGTGGGGGACAGCTACGAGCAGTACTTC
few	TRBV27	TRBJ1-3	.	CASKPAGNSAGNTIYF	TGTGCCAGCAAACCCGCCGGGAACTCCGCCGGGAACACCATATATTTT
.	TRBV25-1	TRBJ2-5	TRBD1	CASSGDRGRETQYF	TGTGCCAGCAGTGGGGACAGGGGACGAGAGACCCAGTACTTC
.	TRBV19	TRBJ1-1	.	CASSIERYTEAFF	TGTGCCAGTAGTATAGAGAGGTACACTGAAGCTTTCTTT
.	TRBV4-2	TRBJ1-5	TRBD1	CASSQIGQGYQHF	TGTGCCAGCAGCCAAATCGGACAGGGGTACCAGCATTTT
few	TRBV4-3	TRBJ1-1	.	CASSLDRNTEAFF	TGCGCCAGCAGCCTAGACAGGAACACTGAAGCTTTCTTT
few	TRBV19	TRBJ1-2	.	CASSPSGVAYGYTF	TGTGCCAGTAGTCCGTCGGGGGTAGCCTATGGCTACACCTTC
.	TRBV9	TRBJ2-3	TRBD2	CASSEASGRGADTQYF	TGTGCCAGCAGCGAGGCTAGCGGGAGAGGGGCAGATACGCAGTATTTT
large	TRBV4-3	TRBJ1-4	.	CASSQEYQPSGGTNEKLFF	TGCGCCAGCAGCCAAGAATACCAGCCAAGCGGGGGGACTAATGAAAAACTGTTTTTT